These 3 T cell receptor beta chains originate from one sample sequenced in a study of tumor-infiltrating lymphocytes in localized non-small cell lung cancer. Profiling relied on immunoSEQ multiplex PCR, and the TCRdb table lists in-frame clones only, not all of them. The sample holds 20,000 to 25,000 clones; nearly 80% are singletons and the top ten take more than 3%. Sequencing was performed on lung tumor tissue. The receptors originated from a human donor with non-small cell lung cancer.

The chain carries TRBV11-1 and TRBJ2-7; 9 bases align to TRBD1. CDR1 SGHAT and CDR2 FQDESV come from the germline V gene (reference sequence). The CDR3 runs 15 residues. J was trimmed by 0 bases and V by 5 bases; bases with no gene match: 5. The CDR3 DNA is TGTGCCAGCAGCCCGGGACAGGGCCCCTCCTACGAGCAGTACTTC. Protein: CASSPGQGPSYEQYF. The entire variable domain, with the rest obtained from reference TRBV11-1 and TRBJ2-7, is as follows: EAEVAQSPRYKITEKSQAVAFWCDPISGHATLYWYRQILGQGPELLVQFQDESVVDDSQLPKDRFSAERLKGVDSTLKIQPAELGDSAMYLCASSPGQGPSYEQYFGPGTRLTVT.

The rearrangement links TRBV29-1 to TRBJ2-5, with D perhaps matching TRBD1 (5 bases). The germline CDR1 and CDR2 sequences are SQVTM and ANQGSEA. The CDR3 is made up of 12 amino acids. V shed 6 bases and J shed 5 bases, with 13 bases lying between them. CDR3: CSVLQSGETQYF. DNA for the CDR3: TGCAGCGTGCTACAGTCAGGGGAGACCCAGTACTTC.

This chain links TRBV7-9 with TRBJ2-1, with TRBD2 matching over 8 bases. The length of the CDR3 is 15 residues. V lost 3 bases to trimming and J lost 8 bases; unmatched junction nucleotides: 9. Per germline, CDR1 SEHNR and CDR2 FQNEAQ (reference sequence). The DNA for the CDR3 is TGTGCCAGCAGCTTTCCAAGCGGGAGTCGGGATGAGCAGTTCTTC. This sequence encodes CASSFPSGSRDEQFF.